This paragraph reports one TCR beta chain. Seattle researchers signed up patients amid active infection and tracked them longitudinally. This sample is drawn from a study of blood T cell repertoires in COVID-19. Turning to the study itself: The samples span acute and convalescent COVID-19 from the United States, Italy and Spain. PBMCs, B-cell-depleted T cells, or T cells were the source of the cDNA or gDNA that made up the material.

Germline CDR1 reads SNHLY; CDR2 reads FYNNEI. This CDR3 comprises 13 residues. V lost 6 bases to trimming and J lost 5 bases, with 11 bases between them. The method was immunoSEQ multiplex PCR; TCRdb's version includes in-frame clones alone and lacks a portion of them. The profile covers 150,000 or so clones, with approximately 80% appearing a single time and roughly 12% taken by the ten largest. The source is an older woman with COVID-19, enrolled during active disease. Material: peripheral blood. The rearrangement uses TRBV2 and TRBJ1-5; no reliable D call. The CDR3 region is CASSQADYQPQHF. CDR3 DNA: TGTGCCAGCAGCCAAGCGGATTATCAGCCCCAGCATTTT.